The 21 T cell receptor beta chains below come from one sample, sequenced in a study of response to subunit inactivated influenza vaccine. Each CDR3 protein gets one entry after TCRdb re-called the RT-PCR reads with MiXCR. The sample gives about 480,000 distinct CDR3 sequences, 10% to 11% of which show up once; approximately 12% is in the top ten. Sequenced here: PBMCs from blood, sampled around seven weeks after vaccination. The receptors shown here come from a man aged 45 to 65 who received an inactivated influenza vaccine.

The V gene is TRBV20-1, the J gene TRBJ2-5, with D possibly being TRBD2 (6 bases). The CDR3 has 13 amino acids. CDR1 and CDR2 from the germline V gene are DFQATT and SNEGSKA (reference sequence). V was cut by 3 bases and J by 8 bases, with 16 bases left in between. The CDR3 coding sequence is TGCAGTGCTAGCCCCGGGGGTGAGACCACCCAGTACTTC. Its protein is CSASPGGETTQYF.

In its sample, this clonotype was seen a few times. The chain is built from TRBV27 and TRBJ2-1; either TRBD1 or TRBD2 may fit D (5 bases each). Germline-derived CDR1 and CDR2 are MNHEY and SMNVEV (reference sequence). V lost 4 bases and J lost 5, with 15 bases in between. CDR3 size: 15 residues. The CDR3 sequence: CASSWGTHPDNEQFF. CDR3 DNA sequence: TGTGCCAGCAGTTGGGGGACCCACCCTGACAATGAGCAGTTCTTC.

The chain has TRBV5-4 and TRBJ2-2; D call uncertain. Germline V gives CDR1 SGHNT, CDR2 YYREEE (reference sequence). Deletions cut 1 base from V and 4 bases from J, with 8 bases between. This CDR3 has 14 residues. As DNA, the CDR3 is TGTGCCAGCAGCTTGTATGGGATCACCGGGGAGCTGTTTTTT. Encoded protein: CASSLYGITGELFF.

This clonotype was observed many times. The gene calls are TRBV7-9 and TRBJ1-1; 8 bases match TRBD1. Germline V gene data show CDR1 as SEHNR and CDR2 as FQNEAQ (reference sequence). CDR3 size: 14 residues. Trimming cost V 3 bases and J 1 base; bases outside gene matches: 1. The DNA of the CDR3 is TGTGCCAGCAGCTTCGGGACAGGGAACACTGAAGCTTTCTTT. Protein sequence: CASSFGTGNTEAFF. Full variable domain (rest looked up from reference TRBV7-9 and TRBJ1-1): DTGVSQNPRHKITKRGQNVTFRCDPISEHNRLYWYRQTLGQGPEFLTYFQNEAQLEKSRLLSDRFSAERPKGSFSTLEIQRTEQGDSAMYLCASSFGTGNTEAFFGQGTRLTVV.

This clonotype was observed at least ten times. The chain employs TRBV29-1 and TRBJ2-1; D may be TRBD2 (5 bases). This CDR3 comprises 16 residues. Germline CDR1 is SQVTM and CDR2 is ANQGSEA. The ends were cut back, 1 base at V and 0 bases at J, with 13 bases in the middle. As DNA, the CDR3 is TGCAGCGTTGAAGGAGTGGCGGGTACCTCCTACAATGAGCAGTTCTTC. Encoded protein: CSVEGVAGTSYNEQFF.

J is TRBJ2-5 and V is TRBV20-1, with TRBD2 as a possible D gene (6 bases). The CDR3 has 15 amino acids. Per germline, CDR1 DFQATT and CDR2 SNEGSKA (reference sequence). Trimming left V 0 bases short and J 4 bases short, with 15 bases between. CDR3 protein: CSARDLGGGRETQYF. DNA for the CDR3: TGCAGTGCTAGAGATCTGGGGGGAGGTCGAGAGACCCAGTACTTC.

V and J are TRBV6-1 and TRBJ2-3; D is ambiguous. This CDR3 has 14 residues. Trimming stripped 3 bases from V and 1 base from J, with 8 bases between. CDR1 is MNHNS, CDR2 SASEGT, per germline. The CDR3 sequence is CASSDRTRTDTQYF. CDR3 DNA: TGTGCCAGCAGTGACCGTACTCGCACAGATACGCAGTATTTT.

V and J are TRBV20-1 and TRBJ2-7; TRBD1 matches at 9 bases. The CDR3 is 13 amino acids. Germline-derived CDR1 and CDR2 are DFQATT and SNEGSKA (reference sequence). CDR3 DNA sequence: TGCTGTGTTTACAGGGGGCCGGATATCGAGCAGTACTTC. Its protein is CCVYRGPDIEQYF.

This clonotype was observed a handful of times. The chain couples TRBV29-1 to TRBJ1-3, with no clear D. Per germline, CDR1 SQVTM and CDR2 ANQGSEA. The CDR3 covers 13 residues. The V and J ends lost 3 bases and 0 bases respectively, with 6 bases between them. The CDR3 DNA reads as TGCAGCGTTGAGGTGGTCTCTGGAAACACCATATATTTT. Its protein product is CSVEVVSGNTIYF. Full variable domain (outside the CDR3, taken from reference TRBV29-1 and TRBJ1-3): SAVISQKPSRDICQRGTSLTIQCQVDSQVTMMFWYRQQPGQSLTLIATANQGSEATYESGFVIDKFPISRPNLTFSTLTVSNMSPEDSSIYLCSVEVVSGNTIYFGEGSWLTVV.

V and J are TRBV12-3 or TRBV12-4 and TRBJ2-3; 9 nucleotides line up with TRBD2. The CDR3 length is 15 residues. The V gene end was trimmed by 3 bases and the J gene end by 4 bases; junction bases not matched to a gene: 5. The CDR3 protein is CASSFRLAGSDTQYF. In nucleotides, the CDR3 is TGTGCCAGCAGTTTCCGTCTAGCGGGGTCAGATACGCAGTATTTT.

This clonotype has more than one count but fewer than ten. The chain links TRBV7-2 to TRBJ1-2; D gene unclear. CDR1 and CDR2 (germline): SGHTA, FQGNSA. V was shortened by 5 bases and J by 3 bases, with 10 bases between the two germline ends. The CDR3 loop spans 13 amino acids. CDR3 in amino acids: CASSPGGYYGYTF. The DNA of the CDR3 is TGTGCCAGCAGCCCCGGAGGGTACTATGGCTACACCTTC.

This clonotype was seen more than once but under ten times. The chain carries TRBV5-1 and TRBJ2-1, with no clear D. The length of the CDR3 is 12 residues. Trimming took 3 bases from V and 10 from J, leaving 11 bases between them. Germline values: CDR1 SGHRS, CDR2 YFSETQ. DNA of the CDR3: TGCGCCAGCAGCTCCCTTACGGCCGAGCAGTTCTTC. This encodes CASSSLTAEQFF.

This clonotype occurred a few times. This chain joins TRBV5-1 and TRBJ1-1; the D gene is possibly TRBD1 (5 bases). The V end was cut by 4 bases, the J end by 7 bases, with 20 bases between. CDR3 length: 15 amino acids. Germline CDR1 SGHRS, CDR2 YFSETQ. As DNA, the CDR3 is TGCGCCAGCAGCCCCATTGTCGGGGGAGGAGATGAAGCTTTCTTT. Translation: CASSPIVGGGDEAFF.

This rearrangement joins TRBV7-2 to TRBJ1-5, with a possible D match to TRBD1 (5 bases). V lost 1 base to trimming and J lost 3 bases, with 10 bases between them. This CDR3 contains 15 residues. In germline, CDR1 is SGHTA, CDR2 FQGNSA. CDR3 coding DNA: TGTGCCAGCAGCTTAGGCGACAGAGTCAATCAGCCCCAGCATTTT. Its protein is CASSLGDRVNQPQHF.

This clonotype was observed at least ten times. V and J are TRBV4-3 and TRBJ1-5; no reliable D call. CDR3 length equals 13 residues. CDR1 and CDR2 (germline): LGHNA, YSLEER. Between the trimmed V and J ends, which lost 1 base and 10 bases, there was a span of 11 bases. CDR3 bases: TGCGCCAGCAGCCAAGGCCAGGTTAGTCCCCAGCATTTT. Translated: CASSQGQVSPQHF.

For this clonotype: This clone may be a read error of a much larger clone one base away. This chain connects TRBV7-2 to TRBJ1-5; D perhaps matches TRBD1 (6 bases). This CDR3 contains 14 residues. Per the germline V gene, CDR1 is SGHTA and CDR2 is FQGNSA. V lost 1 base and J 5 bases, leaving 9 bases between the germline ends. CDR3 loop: CASSLGDTDQPQHF. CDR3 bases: TGTGCCAGCAGCTTAGGGGACACGGATCAGCCCCAGCATTTT. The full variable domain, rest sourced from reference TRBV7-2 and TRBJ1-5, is GAGVSQSPSNKVTEKGKDVELRCDPISGHTALYWYRQSLGQGLEFLIYFQGNSAPDKSGLPSDRFSAERTGGSVSTLTIQRTQQEDSAVYLCASSLGDTDQPQHFGDGTRLSIL.

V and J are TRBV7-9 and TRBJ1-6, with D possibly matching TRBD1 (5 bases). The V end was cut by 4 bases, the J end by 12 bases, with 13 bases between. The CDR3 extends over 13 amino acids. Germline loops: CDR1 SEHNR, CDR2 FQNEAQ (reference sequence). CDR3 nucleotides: TGTGCCAGCAGCTGGGGACCGTCGGGACCCCTCCACTTT. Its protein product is CASSWGPSGPLHF.

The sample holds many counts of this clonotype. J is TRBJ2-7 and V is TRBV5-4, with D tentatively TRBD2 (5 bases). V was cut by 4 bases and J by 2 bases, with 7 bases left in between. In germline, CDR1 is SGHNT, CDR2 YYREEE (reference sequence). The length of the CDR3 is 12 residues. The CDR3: CASSEGTYEQYF. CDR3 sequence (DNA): TGTGCCAGCAGCGAGGGAACCTACGAGCAGTACTTC.

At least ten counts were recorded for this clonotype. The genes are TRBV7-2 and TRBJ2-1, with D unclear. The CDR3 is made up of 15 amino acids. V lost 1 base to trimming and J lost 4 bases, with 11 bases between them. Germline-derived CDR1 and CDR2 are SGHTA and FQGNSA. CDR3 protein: CASSLGLVWYNEQFF. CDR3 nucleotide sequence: TGTGCCAGCAGCTTAGGCCTAGTCTGGTACAATGAGCAGTTCTTC.

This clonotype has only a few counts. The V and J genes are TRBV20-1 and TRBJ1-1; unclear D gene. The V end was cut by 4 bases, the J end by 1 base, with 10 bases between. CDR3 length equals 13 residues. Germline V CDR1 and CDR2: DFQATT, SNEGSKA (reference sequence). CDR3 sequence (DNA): TGCAGTGCTACGGGAGGTTCGAACACTGAAGCTTTCTTT. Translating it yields CSATGGSNTEAFF.

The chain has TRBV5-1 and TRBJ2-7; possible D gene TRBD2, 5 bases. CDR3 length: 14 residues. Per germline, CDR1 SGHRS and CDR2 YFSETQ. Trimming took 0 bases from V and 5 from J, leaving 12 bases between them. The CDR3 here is CASSLVSYGNEQYF. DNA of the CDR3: TGCGCCAGCAGCTTGGTATCTTACGGGAACGAGCAGTACTTC.